The 16 T cell receptor beta chains below come from one sample, sequenced in a study of T cell responses to AZD1222 COVID-19 vaccine. The table came from immunoSEQ multiplex PCR; TCRdb's copy has only in-frame clones and leaves some out. The sample lists approximately 100,000 clones; about 90% were seen once. The specimen comprised peripheral blood, sampled on day 0 of AZD1222 vaccination. These receptors were collected from an adult in good health.

The chain is built from TRBV12-5 and TRBJ2-2; the match to TRBD2 covers 8 bases. The CDR3 consists of 16 residues. In germline, CDR1 is LGHNT, CDR2 FRNRAP. Trimming removed 4 bases from V and 5 bases from J; junction bases left unmatched: 9. The CDR3 region is CASGSPGGPGTGELFF. CDR3 DNA sequence: TGTGCTAGTGGTTCGCCGGGAGGGCCGGGGACCGGGGAGCTGTTTTTT.

This chain's CDR3 is CAKASGGGGNTGELFF. The DNA for the CDR3 is TGTGCCAAGGCCTCCGGAGGTGGGGGTAACACCGGGGAGCTGTTTTTT. The chain couples TRBV6-4 to TRBJ2-2, with D perhaps being TRBD1 or TRBD2 (5 bases each). Germline V gene lookup returns CDR1 MRHNA and CDR2 SNTAGT. This CDR3 spans 16 amino acids. V was cut by 10 bases and J by 2 bases, with 20 bases left in between.

The chain uses TRBV11-2 and TRBJ2-2; 8 positions match TRBD2. This CDR3 has 13 residues. V gave up 5 bases and J gave up 4 bases; unmatched junction bases: 0. CDR1 is SGHAT and CDR2 is FQNNGV in the germline V gene. CDR3 bases: TGTGCCAGCAGCCGGGGGGGCACCGGGGAGCTGTTTTTT. It encodes CASSRGGTGELFF. Combining the CDR3 with reference TRBV11-2 and TRBJ2-2 gives the whole variable domain EAGVAQSPRYKIIEKRQSVAFWCNPISGHATLYWYQQILGQGPKLLIQFQNNGVVDDSQLPKDRFSAERLKGVDSTLKIQPAKLEDSAVYLCASSRGGTGELFFGEGSRLTVL.

The V gene is TRBV3-1 (or the pseudogene TRBV3-2), the J gene TRBJ2-3; maybe TRBD1 (7 bases). Germline values: CDR1 LGHDT, CDR2 YNNKEL (reference sequence). Trimming cost V 11 bases and J 4 bases, with 22 bases left between them. CDR3 length equals 15 residues. The CDR3 loop reads CAVRQGGTYADTQYF. The CDR3, as DNA: TGTGCCGTGCGGCAGGGGGGAACGTATGCAGATACGCAGTATTTT.

V gene TRBV5-1 combines with J gene TRBJ1-2; the D gene is possibly TRBD1 (5 bases). This CDR3 is built from 13 residues. V was clipped by 0 bases and J by 6 bases, with 9 bases between them. Germline-derived CDR1 and CDR2 are SGHRS and YFSETQ. The CDR3 loop reads CASSLEGADGYTF. The CDR3 DNA sequence: TGCGCCAGCAGCTTGGAAGGGGCGGATGGCTACACCTTC.

The chain couples TRBV5-6 to TRBJ1-2; D unresolved. CDR3 length: 12 amino acids. The V end lost 5 bases, the J end lost 4 bases, and 9 bases lay between the germline ends. Germline V gene lookup returns CDR1 SGHDT and CDR2 YYEEEE. CDR3 in DNA: TGTGCCAGCAGAGGTTCCCTCTATGGCTACACCTTC. Translation: CASRGSLYGYTF.

The genes are TRBV4-3 and TRBJ1-6; D is undetermined. The CDR3 is 14 amino acids. In germline, CDR1 is LGHNA, CDR2 YSLEER. Trimming removed 0 bases from V and 7 bases from J, with 7 bases in between. The CDR3 here is CASSQDVGNSPLHF. The DNA for the CDR3 is TGCGCCAGCAGCCAAGATGTGGGGAATTCACCCCTCCACTTT.

The chain has TRBV11-3 and TRBJ2-1; D remains unclear. Trimming took off 0 bases at V and 0 bases at J, with 9 bases between the two ends. CDR3 size: 16 residues. Germline V gene sequence: CDR1 SGHNT, CDR2 YENEEA. This chain's CDR3 is CASSLEGASSYNEQFF. DNA of the CDR3: TGTGCCAGCAGCTTAGAGGGCGCTAGCTCCTACAATGAGCAGTTCTTC.

This chain connects TRBV30 to TRBJ1-2; unclear D gene. The CDR3 spans 15 residues. CDR1 and CDR2 from the germline V gene are GTSNPN and SVGIG (reference sequence). V gave up 2 bases and J gave up 4 bases, with 17 bases separating them. This CDR3 reads CAWSSPVGRGYGYTF. In nucleotides, the CDR3 is TGTGCCTGGAGTTCTCCGGTGGGCAGAGGCTATGGCTACACCTTC.

The chain has TRBV4-1 and TRBJ1-5, with unresolved D. The CDR3 runs to 18 residues. Per the germline V gene, CDR1 is MGHRA and CDR2 is YSYEKL. Trimming took 0 bases from V and 0 from J, leaving 15 bases between them. This chain's CDR3 is CASSQDHRVGYSNQPQHF. CDR3 in DNA: TGCGCCAGCAGCCAAGATCATCGCGTCGGGTATAGCAATCAGCCCCAGCATTTT.

The V and J genes are TRBV5-1 and TRBJ1-2; a weak D match, TRBD1 (5 bases). V lost 2 bases and J lost 3, with 11 bases in between. The CDR3 is 14 residues long. Germline CDR1 and CDR2: SGHRS and YFSETQ. As DNA, the CDR3 is TGCGCCAGCAGCTTCTCCAGGGCCTACTATGGCTACACCTTC. Protein sequence: CASSFSRAYYGYTF.

This chain links TRBV14 with TRBJ2-2; D not certain. V was clipped by 5 bases and J by 6 bases, with 10 bases between them. This CDR3 spans 13 amino acids. Germline V lookup: CDR1 SGHDN, CDR2 FVKESK. Here the CDR3 reads CASSYSLPGELFF. The CDR3 region has the DNA TGTGCCAGCAGCTATAGTCTCCCCGGGGAGCTGTTTTTT.

CDR3: CASSREGLSGNTIYF. CDR3 DNA sequence: TGTGCCAGCAGCCGAGAGGGGCTCTCTGGAAACACCATATATTTT. This sequence joins TRBV5-4 and TRBJ1-3, with TRBD1 as a possible D gene (5 bases). The CDR3 length is 15 residues. Germline V gives CDR1 SGHNT, CDR2 YYREEE (reference sequence). Trimming stripped 4 bases from V and 0 bases from J, with 11 bases between.

V usage is TRBV2 and J usage is TRBJ1-5; 9 nucleotides match TRBD1. This CDR3 contains 14 residues. J lost 7 bases, V lost 7 bases, and 8 bases had no gene match. Germline V gene data show CDR1 as SNHLY and CDR2 as FYNNEI. DNA for the CDR3: TGTGCCAGCACCTCGACAGGGGGAAGACAGCCCCAGCATTTT. Its translation: CASTSTGGRQPQHF.

The gene calls are TRBV6-5 and TRBJ1-4; 7 bases align to TRBD1. After removal of 4 bases from V and 8 bases from J, the junction contained 10 bases not matched to a gene. There are 15 residues in the CDR3. The germline V gene encodes CDR1 MNHEY and CDR2 SVGAGI. The CDR3 here is CASSFQDRREEKLFF. The CDR3 coding sequence is TGTGCCAGCAGTTTCCAGGACAGGAGAGAGGAAAAACTGTTTTTT.

V usage is TRBV3-1 (or the pseudogene TRBV3-2) and J usage is TRBJ2-3; D ambiguous. The CDR3 spans 13 residues. CDR1 is LGHDT and CDR2 is YNNKEL in the germline V gene (reference sequence). Trimming pared 0 bases from V and 3 bases from J, leaving 4 bases between. CDR3 sequence: CASSQDVTDTQYF. The CDR3, as DNA: TGTGCCAGCAGCCAAGATGTGACAGATACGCAGTATTTT.